This T cell receptor beta chain appears in the sequencing data of a study of identical twins. TCRdb recomputed calls from the 5' RACE reads with MiXCR, one row per CDR3 protein. The sample lists 400,000 to 550,000 distinct CDR3 sequences; roughly 24% were seen once. Findings of the study overall: Carriage of fewer insertions was seen in abundant cord blood beta clonotypes, whereas memory repertoires showed none.

With regard to this clonotype: Its matching antigen is unknown.

The V gene end was trimmed by 8 bases and the J gene end by 12 bases; junction bases not matched to a gene: 8. Germline V gene lookup returns CDR1 MNHEY and CDR2 SVGAGI. The CDR3 is 11 residues long. The sample was also reused in another study, on T cells expressing NK-cell markers. That study reports: In sorted CD3+CD56+NKG2C+, CD3+CD56+NKG2C- and CD3+CD56-NKG2C+ T cells, TCR beta repertoires were obtained. An anti-gamma-delta TCR antibody was added in several experiments. It restricted sorting to alpha-beta TCR-expressing T cells. In a handful of donors, dominant NKG2C+ clonotypes were roughly 1.0-7.0% of CD8+ T cells.

This chain links TRBV6-5 with TRBJ1-1, with TRBD1 matching 8 bases. Specimen: CD4+ T cells sorted from blood. This receptor was taken from a woman in her late teens or twenties in good health. The CDR3, as DNA: TGTGCCAGCGCGCAGGGGGCGAGGTCTTTCTTT. This gives the protein CASAQGARSFF.